This TCR beta chain was recorded in a study of human T cells and chemical hapten exposure. Study-level background: TCR yields per sample varied mostly from small pooled library volume differences. Study-wide results and limits: Those TCRs sitting above 1 in 1000 frequency stayed the same with DPC sensitization.

Unfractionated whole blood was the source of the extracted total RNA. Germline loops: CDR1 LGHDT, CDR2 YNNKEL (reference sequence). The CDR3 covers 13 residues. Points on this clonotype: Antigen unknown. At one end the junction does not follow the germline gene, possibly because of a read error.

Individual cDNA molecules each carried unique molecular identifiers attached by the library. The authors' processing: With a range of about 20,000 to 690,600, the median per sample was roughly 95,000 TCRs. TCRdb called the 5' RACE reads again in MiXCR, with one record for every CDR3 protein. The V and J calls reflect TCRdb's pipeline rather than the authors' work. The data hold about 140,000 distinct CDR3 sequences, with around 4.4% observed a single time. This chain uses TRBV3-1 with TRBJ2-2; a weak D match, TRBD2 (5 bases). The source is a female donor in good health. The CDR3 region is CASSQAGSGVLFF. CDR3 DNA sequence: TGTGCCAGCAGCCAAGCGGGGTCCGGGGTGCTGTTTTTT.